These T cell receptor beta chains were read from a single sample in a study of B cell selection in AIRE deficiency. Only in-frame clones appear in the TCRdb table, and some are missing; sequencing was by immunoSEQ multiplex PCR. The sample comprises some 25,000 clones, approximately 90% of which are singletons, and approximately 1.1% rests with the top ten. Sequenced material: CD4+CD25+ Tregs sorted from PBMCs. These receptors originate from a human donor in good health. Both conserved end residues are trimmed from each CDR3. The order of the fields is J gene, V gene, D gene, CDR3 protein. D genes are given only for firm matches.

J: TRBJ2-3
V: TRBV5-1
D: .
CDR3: ASSSEIGSTADTQY

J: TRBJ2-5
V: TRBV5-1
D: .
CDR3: ASSLGGEETQY

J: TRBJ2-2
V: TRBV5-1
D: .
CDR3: ASNRPPAGELF

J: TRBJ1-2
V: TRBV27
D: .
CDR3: ARPDGGASDYGYT

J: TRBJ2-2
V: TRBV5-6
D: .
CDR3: ASSFHGFRVPGELF

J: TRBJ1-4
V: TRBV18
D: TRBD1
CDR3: ASSRFGTVNEKLF

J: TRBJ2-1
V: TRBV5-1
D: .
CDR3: ASSFGLYNEQF

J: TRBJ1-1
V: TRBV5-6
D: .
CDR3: ASTRELDTEAF

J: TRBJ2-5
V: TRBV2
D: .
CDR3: ASTPGQETQY

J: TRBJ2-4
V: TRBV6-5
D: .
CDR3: ASSYGNRAKNIQY

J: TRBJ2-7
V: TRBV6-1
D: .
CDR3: ASSENGYEQY

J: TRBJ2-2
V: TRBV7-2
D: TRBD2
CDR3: ASSLSGVNTGELF

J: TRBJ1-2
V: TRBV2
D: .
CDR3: ASSELVYGYT

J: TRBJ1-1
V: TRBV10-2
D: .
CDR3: ASSQPGLDTEAF

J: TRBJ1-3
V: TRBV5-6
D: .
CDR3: ASSPQQGIGNTIY

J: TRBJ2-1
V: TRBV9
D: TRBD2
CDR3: ASSVGSKRERGGAF

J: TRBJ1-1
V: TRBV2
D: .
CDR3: ASSEARNTEAF

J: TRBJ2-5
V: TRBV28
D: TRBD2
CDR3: ASRGGSGEWVTQY

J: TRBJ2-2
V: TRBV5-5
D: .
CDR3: ASFKFEAGTGELF

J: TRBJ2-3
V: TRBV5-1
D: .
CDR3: ASSLVGQITDTQY